A selection of T cell receptor beta chains follows, all from one sample in a study of blood T cells in healthy people across ages. MiXCR, applied by TCRdb to the 5' RACE reads, yields one record per CDR3 protein. Here the sample spans more than 900,000 distinct CDR3 sequences, about 27% being singletons. The same data also went into a second study, on T cells of mothers and their children.

Input material: blood. The source of these receptors is a woman aged 40 to 50 in good health. CDR3s include the opening cysteine and the closing phenylalanine or tryptophan. The order of the fields is D gene, J gene, CDR3 length, clone size, V gene, CDR3 DNA, CDR3 protein. A D gene is named only where the DNA matches it firmly. The size entry is marked missing in some rows and otherwise reads once, few, many or a size class.

>TRBD2|TRBJ2-5|16|many|TRBV12-3/TRBV12-4
TGTGCCAGCAGTCCGAGACTAGCGGGGTCCCAAGAGACCCAGTACTTC
CASSPRLAGSQETQYF
>TRBD1|TRBJ2-2|15|few|TRBV20-1
TGCAGTGCTAGAGATCCCGGACAGGGTTCCGGGGAGCTGTTTTTT
CSARDPGQGSGELFF
>.|TRBJ2-3|13|.|TRBV4-3
TGCGCCCCCATAAGGGGAGCCACAGATACGCAGTATTTT
CAPIRGATDTQYF
>TRBD1|TRBJ2-7|14|.|TRBV28
TGTGCCAGCAGGCCTTACAGGGGAATCTGGGAGCAGTACTTC
CASRPYRGIWEQYF
>TRBD2|TRBJ2-1|15|few|TRBV12-3/TRBV12-4
TGTGCCAGCAGTGGCCCTAGCGGCAACCAAGAGACCCAGTTCTTC
CASSGPSGNQETQFF
>.|TRBJ1-2|16|few|TRBV14
TGTGCCAGCAGCCAAGATAGCCGGGGCGATGACTATGGCTACACCTTC
CASSQDSRGDDYGYTF
>.|TRBJ2-7|15|many|TRBV5-1
TGCGCCAGCAGCAAAAGGGCCGGTAGCTCCTACGAGCAGTACTTC
CASSKRAGSSYEQYF
>.|TRBJ2-5|16|.|TRBV29-1
TGCAGCGTTGAATGGGCGGGGGCCGAAAGGTACGAGACCCAGTACTTC
CSVEWAGAERYETQYF
>TRBD2|TRBJ2-7|13|.|TRBV29-1
TGCGGTATTAGCGGGGGGACTTACAATGAGCAGTACTTC
CGISGGTYNEQYF
>.|TRBJ2-7|13|few|TRBV7-3
TGTGCCAGCAGCACCTCGGGCGTGGACGAGCAGTACTTC
CASSTSGVDEQYF
>.|TRBJ1-4|15|.|TRBV5-5
TGTGCCAGCAGCTTGAATCACCGAGTTAATGAAAAACTGTTTTTT
CASSLNHRVNEKLFF
>.|TRBJ2-1|11|few|TRBV19
TGTGCCAGTAGTATAGGCAATGAGCAGTTCTTC
CASSIGNEQFF
>.|TRBJ2-1|15|many|TRBV7-2
TGTGCCAGCAGCCTAGTAGTAAGGACAGTCAATGAGCAGTTCTTC
CASSLVVRTVNEQFF
>.|TRBJ2-2|13|many|TRBV20-1
TGCAGTGCTAGTCCCCAGGGCACCGGGGAGCTGTTTTTT
CSASPQGTGELFF
>.|TRBJ2-1|15|.|TRBV3-1
TGTGCCAGCAGCCAAGGGGGGACTTCCTCCAATGAGCAGTTCTTC
CASSQGGTSSNEQFF
>.|TRBJ1-1|17|.|TRBV4-1
TGCGCCAGCAGCCAAGATCAAGTATACCTAATGAACACTGAAGCTTGCTTT
CASSQDQVYLMNTEACF
>TRBD1|TRBJ2-1|14|.|TRBV28
TGTGCCAGCAGACTACGGGCAGGGGGCTATGAGCAGTTCTTC
CASRLRAGGYEQFF
>TRBD1|TRBJ2-2|16|few|TRBV20-1
TGCAGTGCTAGTGACGGGGACAGTATAGGGGATGGGGAGCTGTTTTTT
CSASDGDSIGDGELFF
>TRBD1|TRBJ2-5|15|many|TRBV13
TGTGCCAGCAGCTCCCAAAACAGGGGGCGGGAGACCCAGTACTTC
CASSSQNRGRETQYF
>TRBD2|TRBJ2-1|21|few|TRBV11-2
TGTGCCAGCAGCTCCCCTCGGGGAGGGACTAGCCCGAGCAGCTCCTACAATGAGCAGTTCTTC
CASSSPRGGTSPSSSYNEQFF
>.|TRBJ2-3|17|few|TRBV4-3
TGCGCCAGCAGCCAAGCCCCGGTCCGGGGGGCGGGAGATACGCAGTATTTT
CASSQAPVRGAGDTQYF
>.|TRBJ2-1|15|.|TRBV5-1
TGCGCCAGCAGTCCGTCGCGTGCTGGGTGGAATGAGCAGTTCTTC
CASSPSRAGWNEQFF
>TRBD1|TRBJ1-2|14|.|TRBV5-1
TGCGCCAGCAGCTTGGGGGGGACAGCGAGTGGCTACACCTTC
CASSLGGTASGYTF
>.|TRBJ1-1|13|many|TRBV4-2
TGTGCCAGCAGCCAAGACTGGGGCACTGAAGCTTTCTTT
CASSQDWGTEAFF
>.|TRBJ1-6|15|.|TRBV9
TGTGCCAGCAGCGTAGGAAGACAAGATAATTCACCCCTCCACTTT
CASSVGRQDNSPLHF
>.|TRBJ2-2|16|.|TRBV7-8
TGTGCCAGCAGCGGAACAGGGTTAGCGAACACCGGGGAGCTGTTTTTT
CASSGTGLANTGELFF
>.|TRBJ2-1|14|.|TRBV5-8
TGTGCCAGCAGCTTGCCTAACAGAAACAATGAGCAGTTCTTC
CASSLPNRNNEQFF
>.|TRBJ1-1|12|.|TRBV7-9
TGTGCCAGCAGCTTGGGGACGTTAGAAGCTTTCTTT
CASSLGTLEAFF
>TRBD1|TRBJ2-5|17|many|TRBV7-3
TGTGCCAGCAGCCCTAGGGGTCCAGGGGGCTTACAAGAGACCCAGTACTTC
CASSPRGPGGLQETQYF
>.|TRBJ2-4|16|many|TRBV29-1
TGCAGCGTTGAGGTGCGGGGCGGACGAGCCAAAAACATTCAGTACTTC
CSVEVRGGRAKNIQYF
>TRBD1|TRBJ2-1|16|.|TRBV4-1
TGCGCCAGCAGCCAAGATTCGACAGGGGCCGGCAATGAGCAGTTCTTC
CASSQDSTGAGNEQFF
>.|TRBJ1-2|13|.|TRBV29-1
TGCAGCGTTGCGAGGAGACTGAACTATGGCTACACCTTC
CSVARRLNYGYTF
>.|TRBJ2-1|15|many|TRBV4-1
TGCGCCAGCAGCCAAGGAGGAAGCTCCTACAATGAGCAGTTCTTC
CASSQGGSSYNEQFF
>.|TRBJ1-2|12|many|TRBV5-6
TGTGCCAGCAGCTTGGGAGATTATGGCTACACCTTC
CASSLGDYGYTF
>TRBD2|TRBJ2-7|17|few|TRBV4-1
TGCGCCAGCAGCCAGGGCGACCTCTCCAGCGGGGGCAACGAGCAGTACTTC
CASSQGDLSSGGNEQYF
>TRBD2|TRBJ2-1|17|.|TRBV4-2
TGTGCCAGCAGCCAAGGTCCCCTAGCGGGCTTCGACAATGAGCAGTTCTTC
CASSQGPLAGFDNEQFF
>TRBD2|TRBJ2-5|17|many|TRBV20-1
TGCAGTGCTAGGGGGGCCCAACTAGCGGGGGTCGAAGAGACCCAGTACTTC
CSARGAQLAGVEETQYF
>TRBD2|TRBJ2-2|16|.|TRBV7-9
TGTGCCAGCAGCTTAACCAGCGGGGGCGGCACCGGGGAGCTGTTTTTT
CASSLTSGGGTGELFF
>.|TRBJ1-1|15|.|TRBV11-2
TGTGCCAGCAGCTTAGCGTCCTTCTTCGGTGATGAAGCTTTCTTT
CASSLASFFGDEAFF
>TRBD2|TRBJ2-3|16|.|TRBV6-1
TGTGCCAGCAGGGGGCTTAGCGGGGGGGCGAGAGATACGCAGTATTTT
CASRGLSGGARDTQYF
>TRBD2|TRBJ2-1|14|.|TRBV6-5
TGTGCCGGCAGGGCGGGGGGGTCCTACAATGAGCAGTTCTTC
CAGRAGGSYNEQFF
>TRBD1|TRBJ2-1|16|.|TRBV5-1
TGCGCCAGCAGCTCGGGATCGACAGGGATGTACAATGAGCAGTTCTTC
CASSSGSTGMYNEQFF
>.|TRBJ2-7|13|.|TRBV20-1
TGCAGTGCTATTTTAGGGGCTCCCTACGAGCAGTACTTC
CSAILGAPYEQYF
>.|TRBJ2-3|15|.|TRBV18
TGTGCCAGCTCACCCATCGGCCAAGGAACAGATACGCAGTATTTT
CASSPIGQGTDTQYF
>.|TRBJ1-4|13|many|TRBV10-3
TGTGCCACAGGGGACGGACCTAATGAAAAACTGTTTTTT
CATGDGPNEKLFF
>.|TRBJ2-5|15|few|TRBV20-1
TGCAGTGCTAGAGTTAAAGGGGGCGCGGGGGAGACCCAGTACTTC
CSARVKGGAGETQYF
>.|TRBJ1-1|16|.|TRBV28
TGTGCCAGCAGTCCCTCGGTCGGGGCGGGTGACACTGAAGCTTTCTTT
CASSPSVGAGDTEAFF
>TRBD2|TRBJ2-5|16|.|TRBV12-3/TRBV12-4
TGTGCCAGCGTCGGTCACTTGGCGGGGGGGAAAGAGACCCAGTACTTC
CASVGHLAGGKETQYF
>TRBD2|TRBJ2-3|15|.|TRBV7-2
TGTGCCAGCAGCTTAGTGTCTAGCGGAGTAGATACGCAGTATTTT
CASSLVSSGVDTQYF
>TRBD1|TRBJ1-2|14|few|TRBV6-6
TGTGCCAGTGACGGGACAGGGTCGTCCTATGGCTACACCTTC
CASDGTGSSYGYTF
>.|TRBJ2-2|13|once|TRBV19
TGTGCCAGTACAAGAACGAACACCGGGGAGCTGTTTTTT
CASTRTNTGELFF
>.|TRBJ2-5|14|.|TRBV12-3/TRBV12-4
TGTGCCAGCAGTCCAGGGGAAGGTGCGGAGACCCAGTACTTC
CASSPGEGAETQYF
>.|TRBJ2-7|13|.|TRBV10-3
TGTGCCATCAGTGAGACACAGGTTTACGAGCAGTACTTC
CAISETQVYEQYF
>.|TRBJ1-2|13|.|TRBV7-3
TGTGCCAGCAGCTTAACGGCGCAGAATGGCTACACCTTC
CASSLTAQNGYTF
>.|TRBJ2-1|15|many|TRBV5-5
TGTGCCAGCAGCCCCAGGACCGCGTTTTCGGATGAGCAGTTCTTC
CASSPRTAFSDEQFF